The present entry profiles one T cell receptor (beta chain) with its context. Antigen: not known. The PCR had 60 Vbeta and 13 Jbeta primers. Sequencing was performed with immunoSEQ multiplex PCR; in TCRdb, only in-frame clones are kept and a portion is missing. This sample has tens of thousands of clones, with about three quarters found just once. The sample originates from a study of cytomegalovirus exposure and HLA in healthy donors. Study as a whole: The study placed over 65% of its 398 genotyped donors in the Caucasian-associated ancestry cluster.

Although they were nominally healthy when sampled, donors likely had unrecorded immune exposures. Study-wide points: In vitro experiments confirmed that three CMV-associated chains were specific for CMV antigens.

This CDR3 has 12 amino acids. V lost 8 bases to trimming and J lost 9 bases; unmatched junction nucleotides: 6. Germline V gene lookup returns CDR1 LNHDA and CDR2 SQIVND (reference sequence). The chain links TRBV19 to TRBJ2-4; 8 positions match TRBD1. The TCR sequence derives from a woman aged 50 to 65 in good health and CMV-seropositive. Material for sequencing was PBMCs. The CDR3 nucleotides read TGTGCCAGTGGGACAGGCTTCAGCATTCAGTACTTC. Its translation is CASGTGFSIQYF.